The 27 T cell receptor beta chains reported below all come from one sample, sequenced in a study of cytomegalovirus exposure and HLA in healthy donors. PCR primers comprised 60 Vbeta and 13 Jbeta primers. Repertoires were generated with immunoSEQ multiplex PCR, while TCRdb's copy carries only in-frame clones and drops some. The sample includes about 120,000 clones, 80% of them seen just once. Material for sequencing was PBMCs. The receptors were sampled from a man aged 25-45 years in good health and CMV-seropositive.

The chain uses TRBV6-5 and TRBJ1-1; TRBD1 is a possible D gene (6 bases). The CDR3 contains 15 residues. CDR1 and CDR2 from the germline V gene are MNHEY and SVGAGI. V was cut by 7 bases and J by 7 bases, with 22 bases left in between. The CDR3 region has the DNA TGTGCCAGCATCACAAGACCCACAGGGACGGGTGAAGCTTTCTTT. As protein: CASITRPTGTGEAFF.

This clone was observed once. The chain uses TRBV19 and TRBJ2-4; a weak D match, TRBD1 (5 bases). The germline V and J ends were trimmed by 4 bases and 6 bases, with 13 bases remaining between them. The CDR3 is 14 amino acids. Germline values: CDR1 LNHDA, CDR2 SQIVND (reference sequence). The CDR3 here is CASSTDTSPNIQYF. In DNA form, the CDR3 reads TGTGCCAGTAGTACGGACACCAGCCCAAACATTCAGTACTTC.

The chain joins TRBV27 to TRBJ1-4; maybe TRBD1 (6 bases). Trimming cost V 1 base and J 7 bases, with 16 bases left between them. The CDR3 is 16 residues long. Germline CDR1 is MNHEY and CDR2 is SMNVEV (reference sequence). The CDR3 sequence: CASSLWWGRQGEKLFF. CDR3 bases: TGTGCCAGCAGTTTATGGTGGGGGCGCCAGGGTGAAAAACTGTTTTTT.

A few counts support this clone. The genes are TRBV9 and TRBJ1-2; D is uncertain. V was clipped by 4 bases and J by 1 base, with 11 bases between them. Per germline, CDR1 SGDLS and CDR2 YYNGEE. There are 14 residues in the CDR3. This CDR3 reads CASSIMADNYGYTF. CDR3 in DNA: TGTGCCAGCAGCATTATGGCAGATAACTATGGCTACACCTTC.

The chain joins TRBV6-6 to TRBJ1-2; D is unresolved. V lost 5 bases to trimming and J lost 2 bases, with 15 bases between them. This CDR3 has 15 amino acids. CDR1 and CDR2 (germline): MNHNY, SVGAGI (reference sequence). CDR3 sequence (DNA): TGTGCCAGCAGTGACCGGACTAGCGGGAACTATGGCTACACCTTC. It yields the protein CASSDRTSGNYGYTF.

V gene TRBV6-5 combines with J gene TRBJ2-5; no definite D call. The CDR3 is made up of 13 amino acids. In germline, CDR1 is MNHEY, CDR2 SVGAGI. Trimming pared 5 bases from V and 3 bases from J, leaving 10 bases between. CDR3 amino acids: CASSIPSEETQYF. Written as DNA, the CDR3 is TGTGCCAGCAGTATCCCTTCCGAAGAGACCCAGTACTTC.

Only a few counts were recorded for this clone. This rearrangement joins TRBV4-1 to TRBJ1-3, with D perhaps TRBD1 (6 bases). The CDR3 spans 19 residues. Trimming removed 2 bases at V and 0 bases at J, with 20 bases between. Germline V lookup: CDR1 MGHRA, CDR2 YSYEKL. The DNA for the CDR3 is TGCGCCAGCAGCCAACCGGTCAGGACAGTAACCTCCTCTGGAAACACCATATATTTT. Its translation is CASSQPVRTVTSSGNTIYF.

Written as DNA, the CDR3 is TGTGCCTGGGACACAGGGGGCCTAGAGACCCAGTACTTC. Its protein is CAWDTGGLETQYF. The chain links TRBV30 to TRBJ2-5, with 9 bases matching TRBD1. Germline CDR1 is GTSNPN and CDR2 is SVGIG (reference sequence). V lost 5 bases to trimming and J lost 4 bases; unmatched junction nucleotides: 5. CDR3 length equals 13 residues.

The chain is built from TRBV7-9 and TRBJ1-5; 8 bases are shared with TRBD1. Germline CDR1 is SEHNR and CDR2 is FQNEAQ (reference sequence). CDR3 length equals 14 residues. J was trimmed by 6 bases and V by 5 bases; bases with no gene match: 6. CDR3 in amino acids: CASSPGGAAQPQHF. In nucleotides, the CDR3 is TGTGCCAGCAGCCCAGGGGGCGCCGCTCAGCCCCAGCATTTT. Complete variable domain (other parts from reference TRBV7-9 and TRBJ1-5): DTGVSQNPRHKITKRGQNVTFRCDPISEHNRLYWYRQTLGQGPEFLTYFQNEAQLEKSRLLSDRFSAERPKGSFSTLEIQRTEQGDSAMYLCASSPGGAAQPQHFGDGTRLSIL.

This clone was picked up a small number of times. The V and J genes are TRBV30 and TRBJ1-1; D not resolved. Trimming left V 0 bases short and J 1 base short, with 6 bases between. The length of the CDR3 is 13 residues. CDR1 is GTSNPN, CDR2 SVGIG, per germline (reference sequence). The CDR3: CAWSVTENTEAFF. For the CDR3, the DNA is TGTGCCTGGAGTGTAACTGAGAACACTGAAGCTTTCTTT.

This clone was observed a handful of times. The gene calls are TRBV7-7 and TRBJ1-1, with TRBD1 identical over 12 bases. The CDR3 is made up of 22 amino acids. Looked up from germline, CDR1 is SSHAT and CDR2 is FNYEAQ (reference sequence). The trim removed 4 bases at V and 0 bases at J, leaving 21 bases unmatched. CDR3 nucleotide sequence: TGTGCCAGCAGCTCCCCCCGGGACAGGGGGCTTCTATTACATCGGTTGAACACTGAAGCTTTCTTT. Residues: CASSSPRDRGLLLHRLNTEAFF. Variable domain in full (rest from reference TRBV7-7 and TRBJ1-1): GAGVSQSPRYKVTKRGQDVTLRCDPISSHATLYWYQQALGQGPEFLTYFNYEAQPDKSGLPSDRFSAERPEGSISTLTIQRTEQRDSAMYRCASSSPRDRGLLLHRLNTEAFFGQGTRLTVV.

The gene calls are TRBV5-6 and TRBJ1-1, with a possible D match to TRBD1 (6 bases). The CDR3 has 16 residues. With 2 bases removed from V and 1 base from J, the gap between germline ends came to 15 bases. Germline values: CDR1 SGHDT, CDR2 YYEEEE. The CDR3: CASSLPPGQQNTEAFF. CDR3 nucleotides: TGTGCCAGCAGCTTACCTCCGGGACAACAGAACACTGAAGCTTTCTTT.

The chain links TRBV29-1 to TRBJ1-4; 7 bases are a match to TRBD1. J gave up 6 bases and V 6 bases, and 7 bases lay outside the gene matches. The CDR3 runs 13 residues. Germline V gives CDR1 SQVTM, CDR2 ANQGSEA. The CDR3 DNA reads TGCAGCGTAGGGCAGGGGGGTGATGAAAAACTGTTTTTT. Protein product: CSVGQGGDEKLFF.

In its sample, this clone was seen a few times. The J gene is TRBJ1-5, the V gene TRBV11-3; D gene ambiguous. V was shortened by 8 bases and J by 6 bases, with 17 bases between the two germline ends. Germline CDR1 SGHNT, CDR2 YENEEA. This CDR3 has 14 residues. The CDR3 nucleotides are TGTGCCAGCCTTCGGACCGGGGTCGGTCAGCCCCAGCATTTT. This translates into CASLRTGVGQPQHF.

This chain uses TRBV4-1 with TRBJ1-4, with 10 bases lining up with TRBD1. Trimming at V came to 0 bases and at J to 8 bases, leaving 6 bases not matched to a gene. The CDR3 sequence is 16 residues long. Germline CDR1 MGHRA, CDR2 YSYEKL. The CDR3 is CASSQEGQGIREKLFF. The CDR3 coding sequence is TGCGCCAGCAGCCAAGAGGGACAGGGGATACGGGAAAAACTGTTTTTT.

V is TRBV7-3 and J is TRBJ2-4; D ambiguous. The germline CDR1 and CDR2 sequences are SGHTA and FQGTGA. V was clipped by 5 bases and J by 7 bases, with 9 bases between them. CDR3 length: 12 residues. This CDR3 is CASSNLGNIQYF. The CDR3, as DNA: TGTGCCAGCAGCAATCTCGGGAACATTCAGTACTTC.

V is TRBV2 and J is TRBJ1-1; D is unresolved. The V gene's germline CDR1 is SNHLY and CDR2 FYNNEI. The CDR3 runs 13 residues. Trimming cost V 1 base and J 4 bases, with 7 bases left between them. CDR3 sequence (DNA): TGTGCCAGCAGTGAAGGTAGTGTCACTGAAGCTTTCTTT. Its translation is CASSEGSVTEAFF.

This clone was observed a few times. J is TRBJ1-1 and V is TRBV7-2; 7 nucleotides agree with TRBD1. The CDR3 length is 15 residues. V lost 5 bases, J lost 5 bases, and 11 bases stayed unmatched. Germline values: CDR1 SGHTA, CDR2 FQGNSA. The CDR3 here is CASSDLGGGGTEAFF. CDR3 bases: TGTGCCAGCAGCGACCTAGGGGGCGGCGGAACTGAAGCTTTCTTT.

The CDR3 loop is CASSVTGTGGTEAFF. The DNA of the CDR3 is TGTGCCAGCAGCGTCACCGGGACAGGGGGTACTGAAGCTTTCTTT. The rearrangement joins TRBV9 to TRBJ1-1, with 11 bases that match TRBD1. CDR3 length equals 15 residues. The germline CDR1 and CDR2 sequences are SGDLS and YYNGEE. Trimming cost V 2 bases and J 5 bases; bases outside gene matches: 5.

The chain carries TRBV6-4 and TRBJ1-2; TRBD1 is a possible D gene (5 bases). The CDR3 contains 14 residues. Germline V gene lookup returns CDR1 MRHNA and CDR2 SNTAGT. V was cut by 5 bases and J by 4 bases, with 14 bases left in between. For the CDR3, the DNA is TGTGCCAGCAGTCAGGGACTTTGGGGCTATGGCTACACCTTC. Amino acid sequence: CASSQGLWGYGYTF.

The rearrangement joins TRBV6-6 to TRBJ2-3; no clear D gene. Per germline, CDR1 MNHNY and CDR2 SVGAGI (reference sequence). The CDR3 runs 14 residues. V gave up 6 bases and J gave up 3 bases, with 13 bases separating them. As DNA, the CDR3 is TGTGCCAGCAGACGCTCCCAGGCAACAGATACGCAGTATTTT. It is translated as CASRRSQATDTQYF.

The chain employs TRBV15 and TRBJ1-1; 9 bases line up with TRBD1. Germline V gene data show CDR1 as LNHNV and CDR2 as YYDKDF (reference sequence). The CDR3 runs 17 residues. V shed 4 bases and J 5 bases; nucleotides not matched to a gene: 14. The CDR3: CATSNSHGTGRGTEAFF. DNA for the CDR3: TGTGCCACCAGCAACTCTCACGGGACAGGGAGGGGGACTGAAGCTTTCTTT. The full variable domain, with the rest looked up from reference TRBV15 and TRBJ1-1, is DAMVIQNPRYQVTQFGKPVTLSCSQTLNHNVMYWYQQKSSQAPKLLFHYYDKDFNNEADTPDNFQSRRPNTSFCFLDIRSPGLGDTAMYLCATSNSHGTGRGTEAFFGQGTRLTVV.

V is TRBV5-1 and J is TRBJ1-2; a weak D match, TRBD1 (6 bases). Germline CDR1 and CDR2: SGHRS and YFSETQ. The CDR3 is 15 amino acids. The ends were cut back, 4 bases at V and 0 bases at J, with 13 bases in the middle. This CDR3 is CASSRNRDANYGYTF. CDR3 sequence (DNA): TGCGCCAGCAGCCGTAACAGGGACGCTAACTATGGCTACACCTTC.

The chain recombines TRBV28 with TRBJ2-5, with 8 bases matching TRBD1. After removal of 5 bases from V and 6 bases from J, the junction contained 8 bases not matched to a gene. This CDR3 region has 14 residues. Germline V CDR1 and CDR2: MDHEN, SYDVKM. CDR3 sequence: CASSKQGVVKTQYF. CDR3 coding DNA: TGTGCCAGCAGTAAACAGGGGGTGGTAAAGACCCAGTACTTC.

The V call is TRBV6-6, the J call TRBJ2-1, with TRBD2 identical over 8 bases. V lost 6 bases to trimming and J lost 8 bases; unmatched junction nucleotides: 15. CDR3 length equals 16 residues. Per the germline V gene, CDR1 is MNHNY and CDR2 is SVGAGI (reference sequence). The CDR3 DNA is TGTGCCAGCAGCGGACCCGGGGGGGTTGAGCCCCATGAGCAGTTCTTC. Protein sequence: CASSGPGGVEPHEQFF.

This clone was seen once. The chain combines TRBV30 with TRBJ2-5; no clear D gene. The J call may be incorrect, as the DNA end agrees better with TRBJ2-7. Per germline, CDR1 GTSNPN and CDR2 SVGIG (reference sequence). The CDR3 length is 10 residues. CDR3 bases: TGTGCCTGGAGATCCTACGAGCAGTACTTC. It translates to CAWRSYEQYF.

This chain joins TRBV5-5 and TRBJ1-5; 7 bases map to TRBD1. Germline V gene data show CDR1 as SGHKS and CDR2 as YYEKEE (reference sequence). The CDR3 loop spans 15 amino acids. J lost 7 bases, V lost 3 bases, and 10 bases had no gene match. The CDR3 region has the DNA TGTGCCAGCAGCTGGACAGGCCGGCAGTACCAGCCCCAGCATTTT. Translating it yields CASSWTGRQYQPQHF.